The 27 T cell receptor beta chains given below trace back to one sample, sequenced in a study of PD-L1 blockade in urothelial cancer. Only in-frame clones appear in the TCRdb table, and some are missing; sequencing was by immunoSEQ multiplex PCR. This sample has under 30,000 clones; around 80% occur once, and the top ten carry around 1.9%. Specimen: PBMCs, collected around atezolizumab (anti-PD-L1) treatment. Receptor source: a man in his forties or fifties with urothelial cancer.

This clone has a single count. The CDR3 loop is CASSRGSPRLMNTEAFF. The CDR3 nucleotides are TGTGCCAGCAGTCGGGGATCTCCCCGACTCATGAACACTGAAGCTTTCTTT. This chain uses TRBV11-2 with TRBJ1-1; D uncertain. The V gene's germline CDR1 is SGHAT and CDR2 FQNNGV. Trimming shortened V by 6 bases and J by 0 bases, and 20 bases separated the two germline ends. This CDR3 is 17 amino acids long.

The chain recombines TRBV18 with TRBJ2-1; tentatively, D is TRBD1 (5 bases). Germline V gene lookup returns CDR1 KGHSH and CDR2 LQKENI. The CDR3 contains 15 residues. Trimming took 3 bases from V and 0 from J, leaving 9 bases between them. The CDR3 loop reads CASSPPGISYNEQFF. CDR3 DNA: TGTGCCAGCTCACCGCCAGGGATCTCCTACAATGAGCAGTTCTTC.

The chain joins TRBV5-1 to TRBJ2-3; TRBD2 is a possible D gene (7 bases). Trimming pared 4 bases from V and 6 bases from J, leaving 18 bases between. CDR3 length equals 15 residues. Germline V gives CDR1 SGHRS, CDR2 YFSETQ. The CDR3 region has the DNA TGCGCCAGCAGCCCAATTCGGGGGGCTGCGGATACGCAGTATTTT. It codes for CASSPIRGAADTQYF.

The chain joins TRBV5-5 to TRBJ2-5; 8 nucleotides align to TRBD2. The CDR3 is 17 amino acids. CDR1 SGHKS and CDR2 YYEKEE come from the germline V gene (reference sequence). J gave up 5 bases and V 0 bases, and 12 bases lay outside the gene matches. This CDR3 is CASSLVRGGAMLETQYF. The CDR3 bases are TGTGCCAGCAGCTTGGTTCGGGGGGGGGCCATGTTGGAGACCCAGTACTTC. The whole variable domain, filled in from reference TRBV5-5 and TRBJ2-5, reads DAGVTQSPTHLIKTRGQQVTLRCSPISGHKSVSWYQQVLGQGPQFIFQYYEKEERGRGNFPDRFSARQFPNYSSELNVNALLLGDSALYLCASSLVRGGAMLETQYFGPGTRLLVL.

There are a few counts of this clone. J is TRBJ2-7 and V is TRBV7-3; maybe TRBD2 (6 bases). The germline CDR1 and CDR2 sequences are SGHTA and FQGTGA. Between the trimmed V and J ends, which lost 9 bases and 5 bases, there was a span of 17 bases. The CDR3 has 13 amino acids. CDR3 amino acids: CARGYEGRHEQYF. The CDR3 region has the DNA TGTGCCAGGGGTTACGAAGGGAGGCACGAGCAGTACTTC.

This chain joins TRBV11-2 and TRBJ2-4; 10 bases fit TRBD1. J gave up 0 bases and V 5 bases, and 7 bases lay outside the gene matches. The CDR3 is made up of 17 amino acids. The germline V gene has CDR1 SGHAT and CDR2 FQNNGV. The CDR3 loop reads CASSTRTGGVAKNIQYF. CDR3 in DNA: TGTGCCAGCAGCACTCGGACAGGGGGAGTAGCCAAAAACATTCAGTACTTC. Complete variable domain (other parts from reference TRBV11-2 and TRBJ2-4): EAGVAQSPRYKIIEKRQSVAFWCNPISGHATLYWYQQILGQGPKLLIQFQNNGVVDDSQLPKDRFSAERLKGVDSTLKIQPAKLEDSAVYLCASSTRTGGVAKNIQYFGAGTRLSVL.

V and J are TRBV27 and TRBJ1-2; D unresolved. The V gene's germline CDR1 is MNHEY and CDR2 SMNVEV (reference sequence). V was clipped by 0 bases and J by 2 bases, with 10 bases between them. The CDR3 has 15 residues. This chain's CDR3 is CASSLSFGANYGYTF. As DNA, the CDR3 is TGTGCCAGCAGTTTATCCTTCGGAGCAAACTATGGCTACACCTTC.

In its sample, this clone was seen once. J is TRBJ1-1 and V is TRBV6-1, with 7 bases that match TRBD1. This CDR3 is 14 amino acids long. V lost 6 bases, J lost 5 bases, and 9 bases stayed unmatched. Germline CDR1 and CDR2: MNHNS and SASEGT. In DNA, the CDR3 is TGTGCCAGCAGCCCCCCCGACAGGGCGACTGAAGCTTTCTTT. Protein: CASSPPDRATEAFF.

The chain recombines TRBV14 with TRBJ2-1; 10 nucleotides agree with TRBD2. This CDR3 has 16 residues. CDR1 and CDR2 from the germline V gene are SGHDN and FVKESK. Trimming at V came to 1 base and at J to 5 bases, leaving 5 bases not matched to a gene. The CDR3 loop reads CASSQGWTSGNNEQFF. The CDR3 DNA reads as TGTGCCAGCAGCCAAGGTTGGACTAGCGGTAACAATGAGCAGTTCTTC.

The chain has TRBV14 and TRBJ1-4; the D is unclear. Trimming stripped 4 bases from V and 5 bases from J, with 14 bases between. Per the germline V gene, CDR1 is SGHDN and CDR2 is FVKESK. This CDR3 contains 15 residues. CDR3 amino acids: CASSRRPRGNEKLFF. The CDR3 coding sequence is TGTGCCAGCAGCCGTAGACCCCGCGGGAATGAAAAACTGTTTTTT.

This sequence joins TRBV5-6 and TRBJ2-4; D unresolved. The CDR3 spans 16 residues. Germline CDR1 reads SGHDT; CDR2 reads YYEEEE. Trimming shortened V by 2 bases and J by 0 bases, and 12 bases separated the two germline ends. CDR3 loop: CASSLSTERAKNIQYF. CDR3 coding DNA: TGTGCCAGCAGCTTAAGCACGGAGAGAGCCAAAAACATTCAGTACTTC.

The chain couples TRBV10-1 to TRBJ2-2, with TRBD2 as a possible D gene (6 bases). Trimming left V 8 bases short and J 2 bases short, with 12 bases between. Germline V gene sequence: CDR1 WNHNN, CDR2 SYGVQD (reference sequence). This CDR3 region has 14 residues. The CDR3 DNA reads TGCGCCAGCTCGGGGACTCTAAACACCGGGGAGCTGTTTTTT. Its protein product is CASSGTLNTGELFF.

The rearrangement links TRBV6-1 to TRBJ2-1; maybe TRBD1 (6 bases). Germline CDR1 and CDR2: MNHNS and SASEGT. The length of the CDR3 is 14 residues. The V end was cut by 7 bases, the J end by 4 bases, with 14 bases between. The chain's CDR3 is CASTMDSTYNEQFF. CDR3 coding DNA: TGTGCCAGCACTATGGACAGTACTTACAATGAGCAGTTCTTC.

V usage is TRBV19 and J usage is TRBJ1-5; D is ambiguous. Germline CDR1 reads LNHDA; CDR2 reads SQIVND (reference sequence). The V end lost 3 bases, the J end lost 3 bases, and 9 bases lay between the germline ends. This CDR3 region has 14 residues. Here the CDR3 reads CASSIMGLNQPQHF. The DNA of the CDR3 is TGTGCCAGTAGTATCATGGGCCTCAATCAGCCCCAGCATTTT. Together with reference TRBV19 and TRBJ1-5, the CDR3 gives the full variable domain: DGGITQSPKYLFRKEGQNVTLSCEQNLNHDAMYWYRQDPGQGLRLIYYSQIVNDFQKGDIAEGYSVSREKKESFPLTVTSAQKNPTAFYLCASSIMGLNQPQHFGDGTRLSIL.

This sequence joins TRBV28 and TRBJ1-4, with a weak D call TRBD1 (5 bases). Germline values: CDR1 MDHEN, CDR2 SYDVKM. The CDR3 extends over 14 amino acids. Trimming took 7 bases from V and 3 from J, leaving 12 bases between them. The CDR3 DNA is TGTGCCAGCAAGGGCGGGGGAGCTAATGAAAAACTGTTTTTT. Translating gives CASKGGGANEKLFF. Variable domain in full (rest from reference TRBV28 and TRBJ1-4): DVKVTQSSRYLVKRTGEKVFLECVQDMDHENMFWYRQDPGLGLRLIYFSYDVKMKEKGDIPEGYSVSREKKERFSLILESASTNQTSMYLCASKGGGANEKLFFGSGTQLSVL.

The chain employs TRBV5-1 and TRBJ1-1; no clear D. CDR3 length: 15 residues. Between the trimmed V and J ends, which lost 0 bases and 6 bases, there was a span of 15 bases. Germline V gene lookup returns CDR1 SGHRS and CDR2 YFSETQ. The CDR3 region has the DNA TGCGCCAGCAGCTTGGAGGCGGGGAGGCTAGCTGAAGCTTTCTTT. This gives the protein CASSLEAGRLAEAFF.

The CDR3 region is CAVATGDYTGELFF. CDR3 sequence (DNA): TGTGCCGTTGCGACAGGGGACTACACCGGGGAGCTGTTTTTT. J is TRBJ2-2 and V is TRBV5-8; 8 bases agree with TRBD1. The V and J ends lost 10 bases and 3 bases, in that order; junction bases with no gene match: 8. CDR3 length equals 14 residues. Looked up from germline, CDR1 is SGHTS and CDR2 is YDEGEE.

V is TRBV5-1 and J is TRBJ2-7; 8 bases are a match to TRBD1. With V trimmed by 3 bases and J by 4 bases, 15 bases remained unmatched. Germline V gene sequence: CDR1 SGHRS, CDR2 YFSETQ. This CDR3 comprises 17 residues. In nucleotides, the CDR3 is TGCGCCAGCAGCTCACCCGGGAACCGGGACAGGAGTTACGAGCAGTACTTC. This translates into CASSSPGNRDRSYEQYF.

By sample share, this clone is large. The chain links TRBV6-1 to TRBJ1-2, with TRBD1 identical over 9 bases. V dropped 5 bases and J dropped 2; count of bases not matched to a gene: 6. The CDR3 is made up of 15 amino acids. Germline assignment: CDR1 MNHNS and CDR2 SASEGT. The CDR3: CASSPSTGGNYGYTF. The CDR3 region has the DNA TGTGCCAGCAGTCCATCGACAGGGGGAAACTATGGCTACACCTTC.

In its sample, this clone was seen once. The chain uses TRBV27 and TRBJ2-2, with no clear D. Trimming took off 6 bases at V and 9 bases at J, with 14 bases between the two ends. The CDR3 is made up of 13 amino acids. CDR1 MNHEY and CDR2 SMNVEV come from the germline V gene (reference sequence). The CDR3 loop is CASRATPPRELFF. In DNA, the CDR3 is TGTGCCAGCAGAGCCACCCCCCCCAGGGAGCTGTTTTTT.

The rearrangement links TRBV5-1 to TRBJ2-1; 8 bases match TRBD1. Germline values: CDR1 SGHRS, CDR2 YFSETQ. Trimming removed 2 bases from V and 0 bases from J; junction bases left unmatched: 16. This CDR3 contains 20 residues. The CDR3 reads CASSLFRDRTNPSSYNEQFF. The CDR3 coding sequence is TGCGCCAGCAGCTTATTCCGGGACAGGACTAATCCTAGCTCCTACAATGAGCAGTTCTTC.

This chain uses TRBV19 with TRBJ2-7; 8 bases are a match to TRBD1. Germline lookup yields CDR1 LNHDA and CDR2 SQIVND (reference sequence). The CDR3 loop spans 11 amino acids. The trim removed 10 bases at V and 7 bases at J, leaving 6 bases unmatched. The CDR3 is CATTGGGEQYF. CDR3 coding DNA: TGTGCCACTACAGGGGGAGGAGAGCAGTACTTC.

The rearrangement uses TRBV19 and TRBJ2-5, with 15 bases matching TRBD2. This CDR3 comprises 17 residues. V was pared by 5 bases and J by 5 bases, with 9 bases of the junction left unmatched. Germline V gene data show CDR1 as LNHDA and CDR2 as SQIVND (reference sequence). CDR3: CASSVGLAGGAGETQYF. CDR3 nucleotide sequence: TGTGCCAGTAGTGTTGGACTAGCGGGGGGGGCTGGGGAGACCCAGTACTTC.

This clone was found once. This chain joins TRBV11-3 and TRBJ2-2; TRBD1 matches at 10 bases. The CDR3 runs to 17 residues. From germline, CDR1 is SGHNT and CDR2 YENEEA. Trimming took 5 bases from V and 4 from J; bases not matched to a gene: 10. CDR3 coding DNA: TGTGCCAGCAGCAACAATCGGGACAGGGGACCCACCGGGGAGCTGTTTTTT. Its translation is CASSNNRDRGPTGELFF. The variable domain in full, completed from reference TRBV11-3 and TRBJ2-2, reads EAGVVQSPRYKIIEKKQPVAFWCNPISGHNTLYWYLQNLGQGPELLIRYENEEAVDDSQLPKDRFSAERLKGVDSTLKIQPAELGDSAVYLCASSNNRDRGPTGELFFGEGSRLTVL.

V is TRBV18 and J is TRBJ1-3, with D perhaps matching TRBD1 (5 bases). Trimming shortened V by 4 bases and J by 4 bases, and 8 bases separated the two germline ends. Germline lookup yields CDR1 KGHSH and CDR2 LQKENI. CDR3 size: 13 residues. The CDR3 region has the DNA TGTGCCAGCTCACGGGACTTAGGAAACACCATATATTTT. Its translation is CASSRDLGNTIYF.

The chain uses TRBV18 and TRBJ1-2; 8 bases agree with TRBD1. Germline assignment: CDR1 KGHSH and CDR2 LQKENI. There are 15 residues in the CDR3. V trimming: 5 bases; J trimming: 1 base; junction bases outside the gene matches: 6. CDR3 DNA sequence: TGTGCCAGCTCAGTTTCGGACAGGGTTAACTATGGCTACACCTTC. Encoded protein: CASSVSDRVNYGYTF.

This chain's CDR3 is CASSRTISGLSSYNEQFF. Written as DNA, the CDR3 is TGTGCCAGCAGCCGCACCATAAGCGGGTTAAGCTCCTACAATGAGCAGTTCTTC. This chain links TRBV14 with TRBJ2-1, with a weak D call TRBD2 (6 bases). Germline CDR1 reads SGHDN; CDR2 reads FVKESK. The V end was cut by 4 bases, the J end by 0 bases, with 19 bases between. CDR3 length equals 18 residues.